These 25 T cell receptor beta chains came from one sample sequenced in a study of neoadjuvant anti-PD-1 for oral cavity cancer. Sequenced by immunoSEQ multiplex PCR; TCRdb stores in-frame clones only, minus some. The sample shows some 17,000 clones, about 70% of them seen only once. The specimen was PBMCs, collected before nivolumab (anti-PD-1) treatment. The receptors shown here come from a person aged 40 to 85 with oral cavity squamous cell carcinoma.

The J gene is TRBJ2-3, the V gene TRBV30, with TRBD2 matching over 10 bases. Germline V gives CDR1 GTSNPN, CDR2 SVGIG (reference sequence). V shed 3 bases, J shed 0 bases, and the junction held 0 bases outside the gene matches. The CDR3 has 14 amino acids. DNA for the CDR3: TGTGCCTGGAGGACTAGCGGGAGCACAGATACGCAGTATTTT. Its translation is CAWRTSGSTDTQYF.

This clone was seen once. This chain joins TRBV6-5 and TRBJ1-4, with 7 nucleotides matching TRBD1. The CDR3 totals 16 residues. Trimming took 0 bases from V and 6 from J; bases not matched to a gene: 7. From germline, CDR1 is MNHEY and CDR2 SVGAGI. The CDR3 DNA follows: TGTGCCAGCAGTTACTCAATGGGAACAGGGGATGAAAAACTGTTTTTT. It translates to CASSYSMGTGDEKLFF.

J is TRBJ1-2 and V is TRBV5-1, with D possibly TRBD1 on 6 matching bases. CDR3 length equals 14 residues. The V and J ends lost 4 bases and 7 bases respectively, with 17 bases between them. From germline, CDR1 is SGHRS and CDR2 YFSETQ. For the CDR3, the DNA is TGCGCCAGCAGCCCCCAGGGGATTGATGGTGGCTACACCTTC. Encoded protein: CASSPQGIDGGYTF.

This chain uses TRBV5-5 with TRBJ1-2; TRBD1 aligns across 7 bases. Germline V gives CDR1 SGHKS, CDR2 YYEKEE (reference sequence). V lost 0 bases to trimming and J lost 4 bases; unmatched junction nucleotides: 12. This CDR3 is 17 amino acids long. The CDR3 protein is CASSLALGTASLYGYTF. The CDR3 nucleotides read TGTGCCAGCAGCTTGGCACTTGGGACAGCGTCGCTCTATGGCTACACCTTC.

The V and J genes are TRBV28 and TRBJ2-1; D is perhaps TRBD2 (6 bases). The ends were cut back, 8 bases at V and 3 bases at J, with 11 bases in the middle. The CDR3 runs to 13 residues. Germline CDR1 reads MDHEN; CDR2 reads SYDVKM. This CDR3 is CASERDFYNEQFF. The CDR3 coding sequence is TGTGCCAGCGAACGGGACTTCTACAATGAGCAGTTCTTC.

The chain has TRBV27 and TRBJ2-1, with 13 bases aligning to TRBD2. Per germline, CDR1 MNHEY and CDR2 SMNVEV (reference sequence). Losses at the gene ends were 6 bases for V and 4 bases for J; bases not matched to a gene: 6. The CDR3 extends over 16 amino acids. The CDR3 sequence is CASSYVGLAGYNEQFF. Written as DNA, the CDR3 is TGTGCCAGCAGCTACGTGGGACTAGCGGGGTACAATGAGCAGTTCTTC.

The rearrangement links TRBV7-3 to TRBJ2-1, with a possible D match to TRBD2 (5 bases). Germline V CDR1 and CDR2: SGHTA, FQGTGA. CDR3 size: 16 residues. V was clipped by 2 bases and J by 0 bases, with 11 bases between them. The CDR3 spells CASSLVYSDSYNEQFF. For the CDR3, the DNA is TGTGCCAGCAGCTTAGTTTATAGCGACTCCTACAATGAGCAGTTCTTC.

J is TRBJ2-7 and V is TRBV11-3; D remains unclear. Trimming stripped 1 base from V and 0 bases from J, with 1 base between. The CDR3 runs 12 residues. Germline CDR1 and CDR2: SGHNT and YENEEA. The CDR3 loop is CASSLASYEQYF. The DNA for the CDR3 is TGTGCCAGCAGCTTAGCCTCCTACGAGCAGTACTTC.

The CDR3 spells CASRGIDNPGVQFF. As DNA, the CDR3 is TGTGCCAGTAGAGGGATTGACAACCCCGGGGTGCAGTTCTTC. V usage is TRBV19 and J usage is TRBJ2-1; tentative D call: TRBD2 (5 bases). The V end was cut by 6 bases, the J end by 12 bases, with 21 bases between. The V gene's germline CDR1 is LNHDA and CDR2 SQIVND (reference sequence). This CDR3 has 14 amino acids.

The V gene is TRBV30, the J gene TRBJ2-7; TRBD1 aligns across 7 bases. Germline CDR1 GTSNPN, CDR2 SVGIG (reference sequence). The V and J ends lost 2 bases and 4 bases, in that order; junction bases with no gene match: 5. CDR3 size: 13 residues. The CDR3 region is CAWSFLQGYEQYF. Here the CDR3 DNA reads TGTGCCTGGAGTTTCCTACAGGGGTACGAGCAGTACTTC.

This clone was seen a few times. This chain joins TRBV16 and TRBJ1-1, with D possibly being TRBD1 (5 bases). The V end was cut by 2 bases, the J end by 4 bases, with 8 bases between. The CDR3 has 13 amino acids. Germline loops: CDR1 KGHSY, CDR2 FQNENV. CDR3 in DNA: TGTGCCAGCAGCCAACAGGGTGGCACTGAAGCTTTCTTT. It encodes CASSQQGGTEAFF. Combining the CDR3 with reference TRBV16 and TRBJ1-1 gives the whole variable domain GEEVAQTPKHLVRGEGQKAKLYCAPIKGHSYVFWYQQVLKNEFKFLISFQNENVFDETGMPKERFSAKCLPNSPCSLEIQATKLEDSAVYFCASSQQGGTEAFFGQGTRLTVV.

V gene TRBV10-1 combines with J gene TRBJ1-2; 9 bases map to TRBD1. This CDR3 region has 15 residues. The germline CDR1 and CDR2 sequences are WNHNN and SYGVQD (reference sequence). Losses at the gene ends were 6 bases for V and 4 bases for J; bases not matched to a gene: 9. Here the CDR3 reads CASRSLGQGFYGYTF. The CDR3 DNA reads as TGCGCCAGCAGATCATTAGGACAGGGGTTCTATGGCTACACCTTC.

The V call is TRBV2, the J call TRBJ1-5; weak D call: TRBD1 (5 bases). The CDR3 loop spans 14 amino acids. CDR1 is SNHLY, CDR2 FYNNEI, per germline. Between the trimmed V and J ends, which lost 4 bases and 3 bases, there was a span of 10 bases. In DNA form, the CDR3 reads TGTGCCAGCAGTGGAGACAGCTCCAATCAGCCCCAGCATTTT. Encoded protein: CASSGDSSNQPQHF.

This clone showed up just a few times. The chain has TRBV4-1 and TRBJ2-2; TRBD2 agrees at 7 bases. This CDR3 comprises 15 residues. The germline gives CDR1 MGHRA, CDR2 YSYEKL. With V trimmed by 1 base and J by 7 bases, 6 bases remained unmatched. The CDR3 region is CASSQVREASGELFF. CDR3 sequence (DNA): TGCGCCAGCAGCCAAGTACGGGAGGCGAGCGGGGAGCTGTTTTTT.

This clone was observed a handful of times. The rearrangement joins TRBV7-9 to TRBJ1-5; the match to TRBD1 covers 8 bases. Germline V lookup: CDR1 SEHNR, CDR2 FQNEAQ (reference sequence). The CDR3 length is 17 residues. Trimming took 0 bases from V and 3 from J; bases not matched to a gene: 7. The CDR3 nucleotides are TGTGCCAGCAGCTTAGCTTCCGGGACAGGCTACAATCAGCCCCAGCATTTT. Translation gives CASSLASGTGYNQPQHF.

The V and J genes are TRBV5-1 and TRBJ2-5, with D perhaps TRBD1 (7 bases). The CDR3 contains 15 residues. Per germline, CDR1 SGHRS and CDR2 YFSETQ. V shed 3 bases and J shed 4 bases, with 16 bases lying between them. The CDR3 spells CASSSTGARGETQYF. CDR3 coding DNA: TGCGCCAGCAGCTCTACAGGGGCGCGGGGAGAGACCCAGTACTTC.

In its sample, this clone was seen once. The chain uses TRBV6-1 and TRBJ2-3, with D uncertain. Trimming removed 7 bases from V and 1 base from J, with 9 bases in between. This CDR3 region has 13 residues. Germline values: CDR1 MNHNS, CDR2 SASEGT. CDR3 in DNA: TGTGCCAGCACCGACCTAGGCACAGATACGCAGTATTTT. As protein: CASTDLGTDTQYF.

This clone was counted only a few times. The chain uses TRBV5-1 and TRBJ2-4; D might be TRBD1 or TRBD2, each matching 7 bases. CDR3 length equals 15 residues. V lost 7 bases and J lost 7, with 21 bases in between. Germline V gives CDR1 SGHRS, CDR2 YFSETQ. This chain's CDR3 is CASSLWGGGANIQYF. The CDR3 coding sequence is TGCGCCAGCTCCCTTTGGGGAGGGGGCGCGAACATTCAGTACTTC.

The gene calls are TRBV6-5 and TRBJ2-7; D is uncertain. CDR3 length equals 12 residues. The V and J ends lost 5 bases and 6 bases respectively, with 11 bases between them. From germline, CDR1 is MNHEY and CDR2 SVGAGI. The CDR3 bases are TGTGCCAGCAGTACCCCGGGCCGCGAGCAGTACTTC. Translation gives CASSTPGREQYF.

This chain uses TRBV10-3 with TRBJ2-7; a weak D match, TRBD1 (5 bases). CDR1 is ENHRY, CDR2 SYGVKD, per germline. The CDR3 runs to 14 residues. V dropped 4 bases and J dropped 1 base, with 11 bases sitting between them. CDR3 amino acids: CAISVETASYEQYF. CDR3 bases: TGTGCCATCAGTGTGGAGACAGCTTCCTACGAGCAGTACTTC.

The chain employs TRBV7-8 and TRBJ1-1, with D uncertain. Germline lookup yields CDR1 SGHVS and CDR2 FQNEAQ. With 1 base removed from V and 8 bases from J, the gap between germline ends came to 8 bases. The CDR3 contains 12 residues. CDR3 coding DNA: TGTGCCAGCAGCTTAGGGGTAGCAGAAGCTTTCTTT. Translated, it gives CASSLGVAEAFF.

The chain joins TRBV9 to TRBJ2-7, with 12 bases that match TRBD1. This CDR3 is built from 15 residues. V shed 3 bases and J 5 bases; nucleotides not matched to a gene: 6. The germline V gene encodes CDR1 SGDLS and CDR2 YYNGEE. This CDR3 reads CASSDSGTGGNEQYF. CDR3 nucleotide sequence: TGTGCCAGCAGCGACTCCGGGACAGGGGGCAACGAGCAGTACTTC.

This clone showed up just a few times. CDR3 protein: CAISPGTGVTEAFF. CDR3 sequence (DNA): TGTGCCATCAGTCCCGGGACAGGGGTCACTGAAGCTTTCTTT. The V gene is TRBV10-3, the J gene TRBJ1-1; TRBD1 matches 10 bases. The V gene end was trimmed by 5 bases and the J gene end by 4 bases; junction bases not matched to a gene: 4. This CDR3 comprises 14 residues. Germline CDR1 ENHRY, CDR2 SYGVKD.

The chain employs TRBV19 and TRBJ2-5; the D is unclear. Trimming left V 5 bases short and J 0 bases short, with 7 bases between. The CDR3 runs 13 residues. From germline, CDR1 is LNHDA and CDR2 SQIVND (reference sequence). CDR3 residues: CASSFGNQETQYF. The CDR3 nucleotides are TGTGCCAGTAGTTTCGGAAACCAAGAGACCCAGTACTTC.

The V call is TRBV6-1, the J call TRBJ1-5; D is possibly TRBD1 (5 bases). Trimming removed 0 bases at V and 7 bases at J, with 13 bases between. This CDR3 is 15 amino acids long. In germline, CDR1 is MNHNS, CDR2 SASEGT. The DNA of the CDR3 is TGTGCCAGCAGTGAAGCGCCTGCAGGGAGGCAGCCCCAGCATTTT. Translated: CASSEAPAGRQPQHF.